A single sample gave rise to the 3 T cell receptor beta chains below, sequenced in a study of cytomegalovirus exposure and HLA in healthy donors. The PCR ran on 60 Vbeta and 13 Jbeta primers. The assay was immunoSEQ multiplex PCR, and TCRdb's table has in-frame clones only and misses some. In the table there are some 180,000 clones, 82% of which are singletons. Sequencing used PBMCs. The receptors originated from a man aged 35-49 years in good health and CMV-seronegative.

The chain joins TRBV30 to TRBJ1-1; no clear D gene. The CDR3 has 13 amino acids. The germline CDR1 and CDR2 sequences are GTSNPN and SVGIG (reference sequence). V lost 4 bases, J lost 5 bases, and 14 bases lay in between. CDR3: CAWNRSPGTEAFF. CDR3 nucleotide sequence: TGTGCCTGGAATAGGTCCCCGGGGACTGAAGCTTTCTTT. The full variable domain, its missing parts supplied by reference TRBV30 and TRBJ1-1, is SQTIHQWPATLVQPVGSPLSLECTVEGTSNPNLYWYRQAAGRGLQLLFYSVGIGQISSEVPQNLSASRPQDRQFILSSKKLLLSDSGFYLCAWNRSPGTEAFFGQGTRLTVV.

The chain carries TRBV5-1 and TRBJ2-7; 11 nucleotides align to TRBD2. Germline V gene lookup returns CDR1 SGHRS and CDR2 YFSETQ. The CDR3 extends over 20 amino acids. Germline trimming cut 4 bases from V and 0 bases from J; bases unmatched to any gene: 18. CDR3 protein: CASSQPRLAGRPYSSYEQYF. DNA for the CDR3: TGCGCCAGCAGCCAACCGAGACTAGCGGGAAGGCCGTACTCCTCCTACGAGCAGTACTTC. The complete variable domain, with remaining parts taken from reference TRBV5-1 and TRBJ2-7, reads KAGVTQTPRYLIKTRGQQVTLSCSPISGHRSVSWYQQTPGQGLQFLFEYFSETQRNKGNFPGRFSGRQFSNSRSEMNVSTLELGDSALYLCASSQPRLAGRPYSSYEQYFGPGTRLTVT.

The chain uses TRBV27 and TRBJ1-1; D is perhaps TRBD1 (6 bases). The germline V and J ends were trimmed by 6 bases and 4 bases, with 18 bases remaining between them. The CDR3 spans 15 residues. Germline V gives CDR1 MNHEY, CDR2 SMNVEV (reference sequence). CDR3 DNA: TGTGCCAGCAGGGCCATGAACCTCAGGGGCACTGAAGCTTTCTTT. Its translation: CASRAMNLRGTEAFF.